These 8 T cell receptor beta chains originate from one sample sequenced in a study of OX40 agonist ivuxolimab in advanced cancers. Method: immunoSEQ multiplex PCR; TCRdb's copy keeps in-frame clones and lacks some. The repertoire has about 59,000 clones, 80% to 95% of them found once; the top ten carry over 9.5%. Sequencing was performed on CD4+ or CD8+ T cells sorted from blood, taken in a trial of the OX40 agonist ivuxolimab. The receptors come from an adult with an advanced solid tumor such as melanoma, head and neck, liver or kidney cancer.

The J gene is TRBJ2-2, the V gene TRBV5-1; 7 nucleotides align to TRBD1. This CDR3 spans 15 amino acids. Germline loops: CDR1 SGHRS, CDR2 YFSETQ. Germline trimming cut 4 bases from V and 1 base from J; bases unmatched to any gene: 4. The CDR3 sequence: CASSRGTENTGELFF. In DNA form, the CDR3 reads TGCGCCAGCAGCAGGGGGACAGAGAACACCGGGGAGCTGTTTTTT.

This sequence joins TRBV19 and TRBJ2-5, with TRBD1 matching over 9 bases. The length of the CDR3 is 16 residues. V was clipped by 5 bases and J by 1 base; unmatched bases: 8. Germline V CDR1 and CDR2: LNHDA, SQIVND (reference sequence). The CDR3 spells CASSPGQGVGQETQYF. Here the CDR3 DNA reads TGTGCCAGTAGTCCGGGACAGGGCGTGGGCCAAGAGACCCAGTACTTC.

This clone was picked up one time. The V gene is TRBV6-1, the J gene TRBJ1-6; 10 bases agree with TRBD1. This CDR3 contains 22 residues. The ends lost 1 base at V and 6 bases at J; junction bases unmatched: 21. Germline lookup yields CDR1 MNHNS and CDR2 SASEGT. CDR3 coding DNA: TGTGCCAGCAGTGAAGAGCAGCTATCCGGGACAGGGGCGTACCTACTTAATTCACCCCTCCACTTT. Amino acids: CASSEEQLSGTGAYLLNSPLHF.

V is TRBV15 and J is TRBJ1-1, with D perhaps matching TRBD1 (5 bases). The CDR3 totals 16 residues. Deletions cut 0 bases from V and 1 base from J, with 12 bases between. CDR1 and CDR2 from the germline V gene are LNHNV and YYDKDF (reference sequence). The CDR3 sequence: CATSREGLGENTEAFF. In DNA form, the CDR3 reads TGTGCCACCAGCAGAGAGGGGTTAGGGGAGAACACTGAAGCTTTCTTT.

This clone was counted between two and nine times. The rearrangement joins TRBV4-2 to TRBJ2-7; 8 nucleotides agree with TRBD1. The CDR3 contains 15 residues. CDR1 is LGHNA, CDR2 YNFKEQ, per germline. The trim removed 4 bases at V and 1 base at J, leaving 6 bases unmatched. The CDR3 DNA is TGTGCCAGCAGCCCACAGCGGACAGGGTCCTACGAGCAGTACTTC. Its translation: CASSPQRTGSYEQYF.

This rearrangement joins TRBV4-2 to TRBJ2-4, with no clear D. The CDR3 loop spans 13 amino acids. V lost 0 bases, J lost 2 bases, and 2 bases lay in between. The V gene's germline CDR1 is LGHNA and CDR2 YNFKEQ. The DNA for the CDR3 is TGTGCCAGCAGCCAAGATACCAAAAACATTCAGTACTTC. As protein: CASSQDTKNIQYF.

The rearrangement joins TRBV5-4 to TRBJ2-2; 7 bases agree with TRBD2. Looked up from germline, CDR1 is SGHNT and CDR2 is YYREEE (reference sequence). V trimming: 0 bases; J trimming: 0 bases; junction bases outside the gene matches: 2. This CDR3 spans 16 amino acids. This CDR3 is CASSLGLAANTGELFF. CDR3 DNA: TGTGCCAGCAGCTTGGGGCTAGCGGCGAACACCGGGGAGCTGTTTTTT.

The chain links TRBV29-1 to TRBJ2-7; 11 positions match TRBD2. This CDR3 contains 15 residues. Trimming removed 0 bases from V and 6 bases from J; junction bases left unmatched: 7. The germline V gene has CDR1 SQVTM and CDR2 ANQGSEA. CDR3 sequence reads: CSVEDRWLAGGEQYF. The CDR3 nucleotides read TGCAGCGTTGAAGATCGGTGGCTAGCGGGAGGCGAGCAGTACTTC.